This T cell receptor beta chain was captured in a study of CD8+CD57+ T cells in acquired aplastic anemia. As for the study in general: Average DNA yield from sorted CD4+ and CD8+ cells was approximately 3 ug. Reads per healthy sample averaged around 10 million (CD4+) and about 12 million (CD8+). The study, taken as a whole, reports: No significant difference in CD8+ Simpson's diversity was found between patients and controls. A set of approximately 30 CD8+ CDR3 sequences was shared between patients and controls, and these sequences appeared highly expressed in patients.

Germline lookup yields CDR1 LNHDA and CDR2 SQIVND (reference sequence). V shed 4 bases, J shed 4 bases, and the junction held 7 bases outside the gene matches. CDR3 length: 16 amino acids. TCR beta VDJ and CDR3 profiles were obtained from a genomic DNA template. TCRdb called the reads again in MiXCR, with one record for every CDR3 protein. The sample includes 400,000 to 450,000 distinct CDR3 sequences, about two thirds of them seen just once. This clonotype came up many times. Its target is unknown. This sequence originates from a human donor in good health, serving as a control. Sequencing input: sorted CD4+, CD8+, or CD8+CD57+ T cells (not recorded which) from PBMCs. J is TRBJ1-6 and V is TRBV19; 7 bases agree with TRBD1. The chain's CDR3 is CASSTGGPPYNSPLHF. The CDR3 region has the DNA TGTGCCAGTAGTACAGGGGGGCCTCCTTATAATTCACCCCTCCACTTT.